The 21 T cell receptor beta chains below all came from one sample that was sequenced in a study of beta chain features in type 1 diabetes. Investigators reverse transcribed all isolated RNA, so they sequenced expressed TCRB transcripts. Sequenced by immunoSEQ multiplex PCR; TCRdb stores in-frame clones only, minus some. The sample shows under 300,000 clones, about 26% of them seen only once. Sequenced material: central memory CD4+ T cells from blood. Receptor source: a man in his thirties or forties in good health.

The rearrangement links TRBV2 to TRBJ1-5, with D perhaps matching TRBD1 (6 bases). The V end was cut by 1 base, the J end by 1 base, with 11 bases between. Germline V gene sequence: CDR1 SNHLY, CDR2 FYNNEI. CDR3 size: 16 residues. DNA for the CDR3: TGTGCCAGCAGTGAAGAAGAGGGGGTGAGCAATCAGCCCCAGCATTTT. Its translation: CASSEEEGVSNQPQHF.

The CDR3 loop is CASRMGSSGNTIYF. The CDR3 DNA reads TGTGCCAGCAGAATGGGAAGCTCTGGAAACACCATATATTTT. The chain uses TRBV7-6 and TRBJ1-3; D unresolved. Germline CDR1 SGHVS, CDR2 FNYEAQ. This CDR3 is built from 14 residues. V was clipped by 6 bases and J by 0 bases, with 9 bases between them.

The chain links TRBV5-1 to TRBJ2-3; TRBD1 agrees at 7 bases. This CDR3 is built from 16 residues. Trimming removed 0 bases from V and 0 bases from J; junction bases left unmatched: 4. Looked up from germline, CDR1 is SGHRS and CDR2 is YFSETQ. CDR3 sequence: CASSLDGTVSTDTQYF. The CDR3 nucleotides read TGCGCCAGCAGCTTGGACGGGACAGTTAGCACAGATACGCAGTATTTT.

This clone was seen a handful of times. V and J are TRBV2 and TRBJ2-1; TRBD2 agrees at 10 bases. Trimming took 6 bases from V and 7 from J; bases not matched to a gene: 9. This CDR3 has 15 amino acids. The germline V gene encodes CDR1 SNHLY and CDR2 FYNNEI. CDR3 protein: CASRLTSGNRNEQFF. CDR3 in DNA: TGTGCCAGCAGGCTCACTAGCGGGAATAGAAATGAGCAGTTCTTC.

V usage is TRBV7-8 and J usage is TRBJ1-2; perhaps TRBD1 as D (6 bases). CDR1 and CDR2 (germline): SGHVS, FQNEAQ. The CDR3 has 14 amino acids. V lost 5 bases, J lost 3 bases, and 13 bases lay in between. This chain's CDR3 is CASSKQGWDYGYTF. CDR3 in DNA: TGTGCCAGCAGCAAACAGGGATGGGACTATGGCTACACCTTC.

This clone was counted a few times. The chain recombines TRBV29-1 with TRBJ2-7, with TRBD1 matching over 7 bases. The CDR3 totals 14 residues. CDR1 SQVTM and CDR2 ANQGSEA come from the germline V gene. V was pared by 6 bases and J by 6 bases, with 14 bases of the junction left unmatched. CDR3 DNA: TGCAGCGTGGAACCACAGGGGTTAATGGGCGAGCAGTACTTC. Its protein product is CSVEPQGLMGEQYF.

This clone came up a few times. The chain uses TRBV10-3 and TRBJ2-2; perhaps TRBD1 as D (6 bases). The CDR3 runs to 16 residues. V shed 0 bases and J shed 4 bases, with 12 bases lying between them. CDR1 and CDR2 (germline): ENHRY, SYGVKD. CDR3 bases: TGTGCCATCAGTGAGTCTCAGGGGCGAGGCACCGGGGAGCTGTTTTTT. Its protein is CAISESQGRGTGELFF.

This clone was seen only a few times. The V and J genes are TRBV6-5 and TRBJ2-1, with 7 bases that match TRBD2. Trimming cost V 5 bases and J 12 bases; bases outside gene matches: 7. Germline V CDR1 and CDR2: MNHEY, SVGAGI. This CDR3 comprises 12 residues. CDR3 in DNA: TGTGCCAGCAGTCCCAAGCGGGGTAGGCAGTTCTTC. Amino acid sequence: CASSPKRGRQFF.

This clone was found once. CDR3 protein: CAWSVTGYGYTF. DNA of the CDR3: TGTGCCTGGAGTGTAACAGGATATGGCTACACCTTC. J is TRBJ1-2 and V is TRBV30, with D possibly TRBD1 on 5 matching bases. The CDR3 runs to 12 residues. The V and J ends lost 0 bases and 5 bases respectively, with 7 bases between them. Germline V CDR1 and CDR2: GTSNPN, SVGIG (reference sequence).

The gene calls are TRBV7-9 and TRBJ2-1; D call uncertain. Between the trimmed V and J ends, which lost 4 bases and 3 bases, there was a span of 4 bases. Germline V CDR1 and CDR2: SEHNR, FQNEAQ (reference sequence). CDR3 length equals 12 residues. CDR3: CASSWDYNEQFF. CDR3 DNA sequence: TGTGCCAGCAGCTGGGACTACAATGAGCAGTTCTTC.

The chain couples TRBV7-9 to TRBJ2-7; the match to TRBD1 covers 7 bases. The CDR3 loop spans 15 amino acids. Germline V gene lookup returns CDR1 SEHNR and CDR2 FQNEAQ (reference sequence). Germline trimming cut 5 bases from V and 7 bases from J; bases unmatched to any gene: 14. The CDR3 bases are TGTGCCAGCAGCGTCCGAGGGGGCGTGGCTAAGGAGCAGTACTTC. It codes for CASSVRGGVAKEQYF.

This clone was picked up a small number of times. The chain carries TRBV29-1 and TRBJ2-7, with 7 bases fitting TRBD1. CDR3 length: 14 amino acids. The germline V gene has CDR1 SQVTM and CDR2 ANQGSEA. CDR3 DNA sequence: TGCAGTGTGAGCAAGGACAGGTCATCCTACGAGCAGTACTTC. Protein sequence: CSVSKDRSSYEQYF.

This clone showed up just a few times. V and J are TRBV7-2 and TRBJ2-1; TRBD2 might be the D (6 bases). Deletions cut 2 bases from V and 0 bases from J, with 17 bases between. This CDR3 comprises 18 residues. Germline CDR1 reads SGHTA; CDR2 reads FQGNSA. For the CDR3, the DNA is TGTGCCAGCAGCTTACTCGCCTCCTGGCGGGACTCCTACAATGAGCAGTTCTTC. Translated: CASSLLASWRDSYNEQFF.

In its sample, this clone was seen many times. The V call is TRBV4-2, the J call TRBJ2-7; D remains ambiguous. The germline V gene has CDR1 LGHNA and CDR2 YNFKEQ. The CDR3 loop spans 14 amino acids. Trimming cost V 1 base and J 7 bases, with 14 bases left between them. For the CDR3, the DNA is TGTGCCAGCAGCCAAGCCCCCTTTCTAGGAGAGCAGTACTTC. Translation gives CASSQAPFLGEQYF.

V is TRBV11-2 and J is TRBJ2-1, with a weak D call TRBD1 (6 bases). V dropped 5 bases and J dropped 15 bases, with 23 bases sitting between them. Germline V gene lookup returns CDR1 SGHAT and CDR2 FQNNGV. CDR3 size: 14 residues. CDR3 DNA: TGTGCCAGCAGCCAAGACATAACAGGGATTGGGCGGTTCTTC. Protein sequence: CASSQDITGIGRFF.

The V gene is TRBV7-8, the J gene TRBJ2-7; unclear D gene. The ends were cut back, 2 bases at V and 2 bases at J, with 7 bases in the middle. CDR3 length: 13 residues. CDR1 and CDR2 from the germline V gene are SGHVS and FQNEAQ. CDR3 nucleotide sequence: TGTGCCAGCAGCTTATCAGGCCCCTACGAGCAGTACTTC. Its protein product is CASSLSGPYEQYF.

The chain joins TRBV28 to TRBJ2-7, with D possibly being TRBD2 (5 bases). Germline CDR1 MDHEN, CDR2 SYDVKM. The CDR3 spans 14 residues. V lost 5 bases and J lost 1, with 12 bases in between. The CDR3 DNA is TGTGCCAGCAGTCGACCGGGGAGTTCCTACGAGCAGTACTTC. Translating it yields CASSRPGSSYEQYF.

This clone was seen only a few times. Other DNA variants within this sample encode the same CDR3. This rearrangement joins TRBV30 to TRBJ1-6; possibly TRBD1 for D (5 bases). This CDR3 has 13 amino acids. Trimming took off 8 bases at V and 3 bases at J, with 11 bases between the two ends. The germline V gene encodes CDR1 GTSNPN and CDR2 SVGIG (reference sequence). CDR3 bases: TGTGCCAGAGCTACAGGCTATAATTCACCCCTCCACTTT. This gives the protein CARATGYNSPLHF.

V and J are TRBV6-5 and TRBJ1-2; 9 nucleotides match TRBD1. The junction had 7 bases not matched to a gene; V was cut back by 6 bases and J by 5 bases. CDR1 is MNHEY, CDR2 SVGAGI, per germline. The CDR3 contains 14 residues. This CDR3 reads CASRMTGGPYGYTF. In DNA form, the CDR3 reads TGTGCCAGCAGGATGACAGGGGGTCCATATGGCTACACCTTC.

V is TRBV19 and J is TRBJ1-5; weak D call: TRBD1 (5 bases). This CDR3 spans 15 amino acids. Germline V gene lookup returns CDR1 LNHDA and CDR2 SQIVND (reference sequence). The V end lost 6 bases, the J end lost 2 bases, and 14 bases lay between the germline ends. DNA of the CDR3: TGTGCCAGTAGCCCACAGAAGACAGGCAATCAGCCCCAGCATTTT. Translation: CASSPQKTGNQPQHF.

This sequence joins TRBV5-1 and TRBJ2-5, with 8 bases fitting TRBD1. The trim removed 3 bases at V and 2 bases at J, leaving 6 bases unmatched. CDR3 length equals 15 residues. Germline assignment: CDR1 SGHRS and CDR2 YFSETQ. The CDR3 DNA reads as TGCGCCAGCAGCTCCCAAGGACAGGGTCAAGAGACCCAGTACTTC. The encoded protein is CASSSQGQGQETQYF.